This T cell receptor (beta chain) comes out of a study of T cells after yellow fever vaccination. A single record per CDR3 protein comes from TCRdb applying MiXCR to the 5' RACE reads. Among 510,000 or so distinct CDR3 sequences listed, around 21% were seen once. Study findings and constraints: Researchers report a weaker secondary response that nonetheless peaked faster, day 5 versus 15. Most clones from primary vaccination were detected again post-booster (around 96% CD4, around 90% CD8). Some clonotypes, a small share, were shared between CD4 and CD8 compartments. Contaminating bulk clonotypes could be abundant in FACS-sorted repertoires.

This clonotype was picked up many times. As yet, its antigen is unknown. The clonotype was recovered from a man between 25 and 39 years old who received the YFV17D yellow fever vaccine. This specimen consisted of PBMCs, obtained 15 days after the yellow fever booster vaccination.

The CDR3 coding sequence is TGTGCCAGCAGTTCCCGTGGGGGCTCCTACGAGCAGTACTTC. The encoded protein is CASSSRGGSYEQYF. The rearrangement joins TRBV12-3 or TRBV12-4 to TRBJ2-7; possibly TRBD1 or TRBD2 for D (5 bases each). Trimming pared 4 bases from V and 0 bases from J, leaving 10 bases between. This CDR3 has 14 amino acids.